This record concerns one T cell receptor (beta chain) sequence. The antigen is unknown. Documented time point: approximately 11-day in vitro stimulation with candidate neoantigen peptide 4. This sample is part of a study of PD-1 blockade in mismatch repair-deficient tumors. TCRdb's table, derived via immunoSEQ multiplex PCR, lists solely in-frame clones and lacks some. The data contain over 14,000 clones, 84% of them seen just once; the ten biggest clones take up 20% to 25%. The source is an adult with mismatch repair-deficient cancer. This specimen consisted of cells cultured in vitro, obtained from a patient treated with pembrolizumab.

CDR3 sequence (DNA): TGTGCCAGCTTCCGCCTGGGTGGGGCCAACGTCCTGACTTTC. Its translation: CASFRLGGANVLTF. The rearrangement joins TRBV6-1 to TRBJ2-6; D not certain. The ends were cut back, 8 bases at V and 3 bases at J, with 11 bases in the middle. The germline gives CDR1 MNHNS, CDR2 SASEGT. The CDR3 has 14 residues.